This T cell receptor (beta chain) originates from a study of cytomegalovirus exposure and HLA in healthy donors. Donors were drawn from the approximately 130-subject validation cohort, separate from the approximately 680-subject first cohort. Method: immunoSEQ multiplex PCR; TCRdb's copy keeps in-frame clones and lacks some. The sample carries around 100,000 clones, roughly 95% recorded once. This CDR3 has 14 amino acids. Germline V gene data show CDR1 as SEHNR and CDR2 as FQNEAQ (reference sequence). V lost 5 bases to trimming and J lost 4 bases, with 13 bases between them. The chain uses TRBV7-9 and TRBJ2-3; D is unresolved. Sequencing was carried out using PBMCs. This receptor was taken from a woman aged 18-29 years in good health and CMV-seronegative. CDR3: CASSPPSNPDTQYF. The CDR3 DNA is TGTGCCAGCAGCCCACCCTCTAACCCAGATACGCAGTATTTT.